This paragraph covers one T cell receptor beta chain sequence. What it binds is not known. The junction differs from germline at one of its ends, possibly a read error. This specimen belongs to a study of T cell repertoires in cytomegalovirus infection. Study at large: Selection of CMV epitopes for the study included recently identified HLA-C-restricted and well-studied HLA-B-restricted ones. Study-wide findings and caveats: Carriers of CMV plus the relevant HLA were identified by cumulative public TCR beta family frequency. The response measured ex vivo was dominated by TCR beta clonotypes (HLA-C-restricted and CMV-specific).

TCRdb passed the reads through MiXCR, listing each CDR3 protein once. The sample holds around 800,000 distinct CDR3 sequences, about 31% seen once. The CDR3 totals 11 residues. Per germline, CDR1 SEHNR and CDR2 FQNEAQ (reference sequence). The source of this sequence is a human donor in good health (CMV status not recorded). Some clones in this sample may be carry-over from other donors' samples. Sequencing was performed on cultured CD8+ T cells from PBMCs, taken from culture after CMV antigen stimulation. This rearrangement joins TRBV7-9 to TRBJ1-1; D is possibly TRBD1 (5 bases). The CDR3: CASSRNLGTYF. The DNA of the CDR3 is TGTGCCAGCAGCCGGAATTTAGGGACCTACTTT.